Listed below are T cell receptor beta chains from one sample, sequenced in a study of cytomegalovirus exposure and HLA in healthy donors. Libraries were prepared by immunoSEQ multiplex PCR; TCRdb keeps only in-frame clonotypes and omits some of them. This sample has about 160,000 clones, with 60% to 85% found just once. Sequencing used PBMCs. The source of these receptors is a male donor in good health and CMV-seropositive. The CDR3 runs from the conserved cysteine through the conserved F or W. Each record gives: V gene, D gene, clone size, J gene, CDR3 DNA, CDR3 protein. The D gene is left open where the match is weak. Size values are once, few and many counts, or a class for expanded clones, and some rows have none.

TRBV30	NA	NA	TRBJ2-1	TGTGCCTGTAAAGGGAAGGGGCGCTCCTACAATGAGCAGTTCTTC	CACKGKGRSYNEQFF
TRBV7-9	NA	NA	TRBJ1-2	TGTGCCAGCAGCTTAGTGACAGATCCTAACTATGGCTACACCTTC	CASSLVTDPNYGYTF
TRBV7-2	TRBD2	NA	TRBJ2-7	TGTGCCAGCAGCTGGGCCGGGACTAGCGGGGGGGCCGGCGAGCAGTACTTC	CASSWAGTSGGAGEQYF
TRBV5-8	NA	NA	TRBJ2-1	TGTGCCAGCAGCTCGCCGGGACAATCCTACAATGAGCAGTTCTTC	CASSSPGQSYNEQFF
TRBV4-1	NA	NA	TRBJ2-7	TGCGCCAGCAGCCAAGAGGACTTCCACTACGAGCAGTACTTC	CASSQEDFHYEQYF
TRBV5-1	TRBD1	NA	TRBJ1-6	TGCGCCAGCAGCCCGGGACAGCACAATTCACCCCTCCACTTT	CASSPGQHNSPLHF
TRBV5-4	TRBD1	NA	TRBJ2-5	TGTGCCAGCAGCCAGCCCAGGGACAGGGGTTGGGGTGAGACCCAGTACTTC	CASSQPRDRGWGETQYF
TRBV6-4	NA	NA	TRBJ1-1	TGTGCCAGCAGTGAATCCGGGAGGAACACTGAAGCTTTCTTT	CASSESGRNTEAFF
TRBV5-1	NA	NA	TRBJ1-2	TGCGCCAGCAGCTCGGTCCCCACCAGGGCCTATGGCTACACCTTC	CASSSVPTRAYGYTF
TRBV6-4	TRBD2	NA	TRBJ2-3	TGTGCCAGCAGTGTTGCGGGGGGTGATATAGATACGCAGTATTTT	CASSVAGGDIDTQYF
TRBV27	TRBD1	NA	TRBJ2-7	TGTGCCAGCAGTTTAACGGGACAGGGACCCTACGAGCAGTACTTC	CASSLTGQGPYEQYF
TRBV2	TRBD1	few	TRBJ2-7	TGTGCCAGCAGGTATGGACAGGGCAGCTACGAGCAGTACTTC	CASRYGQGSYEQYF
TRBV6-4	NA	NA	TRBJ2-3	TGTGCCAGCAGTGACTCCGGACTTCACACAGATACGCAGTATTTT	CASSDSGLHTDTQYF
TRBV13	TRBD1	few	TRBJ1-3	TGTGCCAGCAGCGGGACAGGGACGGGTGGAAACACCATATATTTT	CASSGTGTGGNTIYF
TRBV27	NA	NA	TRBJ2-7	TGTGCCAGCAGTTTAGATGAGGGAGGTCGATACGAGCAGTACTTC	CASSLDEGGRYEQYF
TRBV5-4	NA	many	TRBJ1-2	TGTGCCAGCAGCTTCGACTGGGGGGATTACTATGGCTACACCTTC	CASSFDWGDYYGYTF
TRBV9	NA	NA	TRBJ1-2	TGTGCCAGCAGCGAAGCCGTAGCTAACTATGGCTACACCTTC	CASSEAVANYGYTF
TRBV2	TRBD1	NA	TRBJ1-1	TGTGCCAGCAGTGAGTGGGACAGGGGGCCTGAAGCTTTCTTT	CASSEWDRGPEAFF
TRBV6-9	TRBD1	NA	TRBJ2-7	TGTGCCAGCAGCAGTCTTTCAGGGACAGCGATTTTCTACGAGCAGTACTTC	CASSSLSGTAIFYEQYF
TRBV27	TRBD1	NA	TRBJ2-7	TGTGCCAGCAAACTTGTGGGACAGGGGCCCTACTTACCCTACGAGCAGTACTTC	CASKLVGQGPYLPYEQYF
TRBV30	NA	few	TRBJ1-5	TGTGCCTGGAGTTTACAGGGAATGGGCAATCAGCCCCAGCATTTT	CAWSLQGMGNQPQHF
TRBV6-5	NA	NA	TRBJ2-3	TGTGCCAGCAGTCTTCGACAGGTTGGCACAGATACGCAGTATTTT	CASSLRQVGTDTQYF
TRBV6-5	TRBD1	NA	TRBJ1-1	TGTGCCAGCAATTACTACCAGGACAGGGGGCCTGCTGAAGCTTTCTTT	CASNYYQDRGPAEAFF
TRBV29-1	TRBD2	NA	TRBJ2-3	TGCAGCGTTGATACTAGCGGGGCCACAGATACGCAGTATTTT	CSVDTSGATDTQYF
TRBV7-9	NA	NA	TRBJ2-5	TGTGCCAGCAGCTTAGTTGGCACAAAAGAGACCCAGTACTTC	CASSLVGTKETQYF
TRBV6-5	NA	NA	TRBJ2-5	TGTGCCAGCAGCCCGGGGAGGAGAGAGACCCAGTACTTC	CASSPGRRETQYF
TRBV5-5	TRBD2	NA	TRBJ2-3	TGTGCCAGCAGCCGAGCGGGGGGGAAGACAGATACGCAGTATTTT	CASSRAGGKTDTQYF
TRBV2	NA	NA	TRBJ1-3	TGTGCCAGCAGTTATAACAGGGAGAACACCATATATTTT	CASSYNRENTIYF
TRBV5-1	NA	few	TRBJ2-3	TGCGCCAGCAGCTTGGGCGGGTCCAACACAGATACGCAGTATTTT	CASSLGGSNTDTQYF
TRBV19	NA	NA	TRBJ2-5	TGTGCCAGTAGCCGCGACATCCCTGGAGAGACCCAGTACTTC	CASSRDIPGETQYF
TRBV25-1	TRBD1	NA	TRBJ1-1	TGTGCCAGCAGTGAAACAGGGGGCACTGAAGCTTTCTTT	CASSETGGTEAFF
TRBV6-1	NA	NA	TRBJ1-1	TGTGCCAGCAGTGAAGTCCATTTGGGACACTCCAACACTGAAGCTTTCTTT	CASSEVHLGHSNTEAFF
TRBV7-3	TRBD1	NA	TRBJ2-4	TGTGCCAACCAGGTGGGACAGGGCCCGCCCGGGTACTTC	CANQVGQGPPGYF